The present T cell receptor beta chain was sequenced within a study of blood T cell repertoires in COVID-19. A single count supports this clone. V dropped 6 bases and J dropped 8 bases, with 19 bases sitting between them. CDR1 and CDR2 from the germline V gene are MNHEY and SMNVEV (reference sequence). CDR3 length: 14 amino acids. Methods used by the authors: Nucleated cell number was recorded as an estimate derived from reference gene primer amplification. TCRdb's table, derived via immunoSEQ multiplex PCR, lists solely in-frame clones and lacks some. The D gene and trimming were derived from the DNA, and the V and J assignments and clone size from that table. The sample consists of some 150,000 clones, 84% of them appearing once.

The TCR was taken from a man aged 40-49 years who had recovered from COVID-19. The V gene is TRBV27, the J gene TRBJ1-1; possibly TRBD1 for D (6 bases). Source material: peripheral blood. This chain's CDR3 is CASRINRDTFEAFF. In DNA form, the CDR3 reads TGTGCCAGCAGGATAAACAGGGACACTTTCGAAGCTTTCTTT.